This is a list of T cell receptor beta chains from one sample in a study of blood T cell repertoires in COVID-19. Libraries were prepared by immunoSEQ multiplex PCR; TCRdb keeps only in-frame clonotypes and omits some of them. The sample holds roughly 290,000 clones, about 82% seen once. Material: peripheral blood. All receptors derive from a woman aged 45-65 years with active or convalescent COVID-19. Each CDR3 is given with its conserved first and last residue. D genes are given only for firm matches. Some rows mark clone size as missing; the rest say once, few, many or name a class of expanded clone.

TRBJ1-5 NA TRBV4-1 NA CASSLFGQISNQPQHF TGCGCCAGCAGCCTTTTTGGACAGATAAGCAATCAGCCCCAGCATTTT
TRBJ2-7 NA TRBV28 TRBD2 CASKSGTSGSYEQYF TGTGCCAGTAAATCCGGGACTAGCGGGAGCTACGAGCAGTACTTC
TRBJ1-2 NA TRBV14 NA CASSQGPTHYGYTF TGTGCCAGCAGCCAAGGCCCTACTCACTATGGCTACACCTTC
TRBJ2-5 NA TRBV2 TRBD2 CASSGVSGSQETQYF TGTGCCAGCAGTGGGGTTAGCGGGAGTCAAGAGACCCAGTACTTC
TRBJ1-2 NA TRBV5-1 NA CASSFEGPGGYTF TGCGCCAGCAGCTTCGAGGGCCCTGGGGGCTACACCTTC
TRBJ1-1 NA TRBV12-3/TRBV12-4 TRBD1 CASSWTGGRAFF TGTGCCAGCAGTTGGACAGGGGGCAGAGCTTTCTTT
TRBJ1-5 NA TRBV6-1 NA CASSDTKRGVLGSMPQHF TGTGCCAGCAGTGATACCAAACGGGGGGTGCTGGGTTCCATGCCCCAGCATTTT
TRBJ1-3 NA TRBV4-1 TRBD1 CASKERAGGIKGFSGNTIYF TGCGCCAGCAAAGAAAGGGCAGGGGGCATAAAGGGGTTCTCTGGAAACACCATATATTTT
TRBJ2-7 NA TRBV3-1/TRBV3-2 TRBD2 CASSQEGSGRKQYF TGTGCCAGCAGCCAAGAGGGTAGCGGGAGAAAGCAGTACTTC
TRBJ1-1 once TRBV5-6 TRBD1 CASSLTGGDEAFF TGTGCCAGCAGCTTAACAGGGGGCGATGAAGCTTTCTTT
TRBJ2-5 NA TRBV3-1/TRBV3-2 TRBD2 CASAGLGETQYF TGTGCGTCAGCGGGACTAGGCGAGACCCAGTACTTC
TRBJ1-5 NA TRBV9 TRBD1 CASSFGQGDQPQHF TGTGCCAGCAGCTTCGGACAGGGCGATCAGCCCCAGCATTTT
TRBJ2-5 NA TRBV2 TRBD2 CASSEQLAGAGWRETQYF TGTGCCAGCAGTGAACAACTAGCGGGAGCAGGGTGGAGAGAGACCCAGTACTTC
TRBJ2-7 NA TRBV6-2/TRBV6-3 NA CASSSSFRTAGISYEQYF TGTGCCAGCAGTTCTTCCTTCAGGACAGCTGGGATCTCCTACGAGCAGTACTTC
TRBJ1-4 NA TRBV7-3 NA CASSKRGNKGEKLFF TGTGCCAGCAGCAAGCGGGGTAACAAGGGTGAAAAACTGTTTTTT
TRBJ2-6 NA TRBV6-1 NA CASSGSAGSPLGANVLTF TGTGCCAGCAGTGGTTCAGCAGGGTCCCCTCTCGGGGCCAACGTCCTGACTTTC
TRBJ1-1 once TRBV4-1 NA CASSHPIRGTEAFF TGCGCCAGCAGCCACCCGATCCGGGGGACTGAAGCTTTCTTT
TRBJ1-1 NA TRBV5-1 TRBD1 CASSPTGGFAEAFF TGCGCCAGCAGCCCAACAGGGGGTTTCGCTGAAGCTTTCTTT
TRBJ2-1 NA TRBV6-4 TRBD2 CASSRTRWNEQFF TGTGCCAGCAGTAGGACTAGATGGAATGAGCAGTTCTTC
TRBJ1-1 NA TRBV15 NA CATSREVRVNTEAFF TGTGCCACCAGCAGAGAAGTCAGGGTGAACACTGAAGCTTTCTTT
TRBJ2-1 few TRBV2 TRBD2 CASSEGLAGGLNEQFF TGTGCCAGCAGTGAGGGACTAGCGGGAGGTCTTAATGAGCAGTTCTTC
TRBJ2-7 few TRBV7-9 NA CASSLVASYEQYF TGTGCCAGCAGCTTAGTGGCCTCCTACGAGCAGTACTTC
TRBJ1-3 NA TRBV7-2 NA CASSLDPPEVVGNTIYF TGTGCCAGCAGCTTAGACCCACCGGAGGTGGTTGGAAACACCATATATTTT
TRBJ2-5 NA TRBV7-2 TRBD2 CASSSLAGTSGRPQETQYF TGTGCCAGCAGCTCTCTCGCCGGGACTAGCGGGAGGCCCCAAGAGACCCAGTACTTC
TRBJ2-4 NA TRBV28 NA CASSGTRDIQYF TGTGCCAGCAGTGGTACGAGGGACATTCAGTACTTC